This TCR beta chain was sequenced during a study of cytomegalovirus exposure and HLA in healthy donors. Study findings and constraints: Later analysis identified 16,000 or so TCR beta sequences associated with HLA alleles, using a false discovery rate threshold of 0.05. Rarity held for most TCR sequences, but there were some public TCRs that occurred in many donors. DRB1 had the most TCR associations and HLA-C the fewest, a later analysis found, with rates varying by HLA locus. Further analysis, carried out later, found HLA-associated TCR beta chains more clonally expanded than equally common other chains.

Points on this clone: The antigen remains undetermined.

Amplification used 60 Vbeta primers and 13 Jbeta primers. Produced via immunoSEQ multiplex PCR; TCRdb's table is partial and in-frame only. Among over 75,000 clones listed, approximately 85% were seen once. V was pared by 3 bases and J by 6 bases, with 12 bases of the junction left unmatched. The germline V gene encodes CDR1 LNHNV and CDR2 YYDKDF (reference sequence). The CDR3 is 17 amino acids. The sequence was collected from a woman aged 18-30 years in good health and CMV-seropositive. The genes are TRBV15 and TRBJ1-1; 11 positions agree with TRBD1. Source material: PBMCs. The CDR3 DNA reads TGTGCCACCAGCAGGGGCTATCCGGGACAGGGGGAGCCTGAAGCTTTCTTT. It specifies CATSRGYPGQGEPEAFF.